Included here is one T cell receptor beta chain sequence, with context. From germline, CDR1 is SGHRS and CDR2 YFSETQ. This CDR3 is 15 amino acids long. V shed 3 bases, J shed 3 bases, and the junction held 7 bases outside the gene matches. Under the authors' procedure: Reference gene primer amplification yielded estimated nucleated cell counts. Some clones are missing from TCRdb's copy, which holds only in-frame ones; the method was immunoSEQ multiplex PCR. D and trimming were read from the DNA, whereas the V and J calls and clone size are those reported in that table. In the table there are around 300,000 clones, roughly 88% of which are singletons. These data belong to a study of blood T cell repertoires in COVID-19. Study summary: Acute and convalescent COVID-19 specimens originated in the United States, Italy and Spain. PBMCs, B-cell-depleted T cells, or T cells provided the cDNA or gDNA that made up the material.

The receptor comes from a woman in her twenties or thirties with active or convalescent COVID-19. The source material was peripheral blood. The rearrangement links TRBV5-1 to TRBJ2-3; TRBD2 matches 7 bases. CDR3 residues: CASSSGGRETDTQYF. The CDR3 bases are TGCGCCAGCAGCTCTGGTGGGAGGGAAACAGATACGCAGTATTTT.